The present T cell receptor beta chain was sequenced within a study of blood T cells in healthy people across ages. Trimming stripped 5 bases from V and 4 bases from J, with 11 bases between. This CDR3 region has 13 residues. With respect to this clonotype: The antigen is undetermined.

Whole-study findings and limits: As age increased, TCR beta diversity per million T cells fell in a roughly linear fashion. Higher naive T cell percentage went strongly together with higher TCR beta diversity. One million T cells yielded diversity estimates that were considered underestimates.

Next came a second PCR, run for about 7 to 11 cycles, which used a sample-barcoded 5' primer along with a J-beta primer mix. Each cDNA molecule received a tag from a template-switch adaptor that had 12 random nucleotides. TCRdb re-called the 5' RACE reads through MiXCR, storing one row per CDR3 protein. The table lists about 760,000 distinct CDR3 sequences, 45% to 70% of them singletons. Sequenced: blood. This rearrangement joins TRBV12-3 or TRBV12-4 to TRBJ1-1, with a weak D call TRBD1 (5 bases). The TCR was taken from a man aged 35 to 55 in good health. CDR3: CASSPGLSTEAFF. The CDR3 nucleotides read TGTGCCAGCAGTCCGGGACTTTCCACTGAAGCTTTCTTT.